This T cell receptor (beta chain) was sequenced for a study of blood T cell repertoires in COVID-19 (dated by TCRdb to 2019 to 2021). Context from the whole study: Samples from collaborators originated in the United States, Italy and Spain and spanned both the acute and convalescent phases of COVID-19. The material from the prospective study consisted of cDNA or gDNA derived from T cells, B-cell-depleted T cells, or PBMCs. Subjects who had been exposed to COVID-19, were actively infected with it, or had recovered from it provided the deeply sampled blood TCRbeta repertoires that made up the dataset. A freely available public database, intended as a resource for researchers studying the immune response to SARS-CoV-2, is where the repertoires were released. Samples were obtained from the ongoing ImmuneRACE study (first 160 participants) and from over 1,000 subjects provided by 6 global collaborators. Nearly every sample came with metadata listing a de-identified subject ID, COVID-19 status, age in years and sex. Where HLA class I and class II types were available, the types were taken from metadata supplied by the sample provider, not from assay-based typing.

Broad study findings and their caveats: The amount of clinical and demographic metadata varied by source and participant and was provided uncurated.

The trim is 4 bases for V and 5 bases for J, with a gap of 11 bases between the germline ends. The germline V gene (reference sequence) supplies CDR1 MNHNY and CDR2 SVGAGI. The CDR3 runs 14 residues from the cysteine to the phenylalanine. CDR3 DNA is the only sequence kept; it has 42 bases, read in frame from the first base. Participants in the prospective study were aged 18 to 89 years, lived in about two dozen United States geographic areas, and enrolled through a virtual design. In the prospective study, participants were assigned to cohorts based on the clinical history participants reported in a screening survey and a study questionnaire. Mobile phlebotomists in the prospective study collected whole blood, serum and a nasopharyngeal or oropharyngeal swab from every participant. Participants in the prospective study had the option to provide additional blood draws and questionnaires over a roughly 2-month period. Blood samples from the prospective study were shipped frozen or at room temperature prior to DNA extraction.

TCRbeta CDR3 regions were amplified from genomic DNA using the immunoSEQ Assay, a bias-controlled multiplex PCR. For the original study's pipeline: The number of nucleated cells in each sample was estimated by amplification of reference gene primers within the assay. To quantify the absolute abundance of each unique TCRbeta CDR3 rearrangement, sequence reads were collapsed and filtered. For each sample, productive Simpson clonality was calculated by taking the square root of Simpson's diversity index across productive rearrangements. The clones in this table, taken by TCRdb from immuneACCESS, are in-frame only. Not every clone is retained; where verified, under half of the shortfall comes from an unresolved V gene, and the cause of the rest is unknown. The V and J calls and clone size are taken from that table; D and trimming were inferred from the DNA. The sample table lists roughly 360,000 clones, 70% to 90% of them with a count of one. Clones ranked in the top ten supply about 0.89% of the sample.

In regard to this clone: It lacks a known antigen. Base qualities are missing; no much larger clone stands one base away.

The sequencing sample was made of PBMCs or T cells enriched from blood (not recorded which). The TCR sequence derives from a woman under 40 with acute COVID-19. This chain joins TRBV6-6 to TRBJ1-4, with the D gene not confidently named. The CDR3 reads CASSSASGNEKLFF. The DNA sequence is given as TGTGCCAGCAGTTCCGCCAGCGGGAATGAAAAACTGTTTTTT.